The next 9 T cell receptor beta chains were all read from a single sample in a study of cytomegalovirus exposure and HLA in healthy donors. The primer mix had 60 Vbeta and 13 Jbeta primers. TCRdb keeps only in-frame clones here, not all; method: immunoSEQ multiplex PCR. The sample shows 110,000 to 150,000 clones, 80% of them seen only once. Sequencing used PBMCs. The receptors shown here come from a male donor in good health and CMV-seronegative.

This chain uses TRBV5-6 with TRBJ2-6; TRBD2 aligns across 8 bases. The V gene end was trimmed by 6 bases and the J gene end by 0 bases; junction bases not matched to a gene: 11. Germline V gives CDR1 SGHDT, CDR2 YYEEEE. This CDR3 contains 18 residues. The CDR3 spells CASNRGGWANSGANVLTF. The CDR3 coding sequence is TGTGCCAGCAATCGGGGGGGGTGGGCGAACTCTGGGGCCAACGTCCTGACTTTC.

The V call is TRBV19, the J call TRBJ1-2, with D possibly TRBD1 on 5 matching bases. The CDR3 consists of 13 residues. V was trimmed by 8 bases and J by 2 bases, leaving 12 bases between them. Germline V gene data show CDR1 as LNHDA and CDR2 as SQIVND (reference sequence). The CDR3 nucleotides read TGTGCCAGTGGGGCTTGGGTCAACTATGGCTACACCTTC. Its translation is CASGAWVNYGYTF.

V usage is TRBV2 and J usage is TRBJ2-6; D remains ambiguous. The length of the CDR3 is 15 residues. Per the germline V gene, CDR1 is SNHLY and CDR2 is FYNNEI. V lost 6 bases and J lost 0, with 9 bases in between. This CDR3 is CASRPQSSGANVLTF. As DNA, the CDR3 is TGTGCCAGCAGGCCACAGTCCTCTGGGGCCAACGTCCTGACTTTC.

V usage is TRBV30 and J usage is TRBJ1-5; 7 nucleotides agree with TRBD1. V lost 3 bases to trimming and J lost 1 base; unmatched junction nucleotides: 6. From germline, CDR1 is GTSNPN and CDR2 SVGIG (reference sequence). The CDR3 contains 15 residues. CDR3 nucleotide sequence: TGTGCCTGGAGCGAGGGGGCGGCGAGCAATCAGCCCCAGCATTTT. Amino acid sequence: CAWSEGAASNQPQHF.

The chain carries TRBV6-4 and TRBJ2-5; D not certain. This CDR3 has 13 amino acids. The V gene's germline CDR1 is MRHNA and CDR2 SNTAGT. V lost 6 bases, J lost 4 bases, and 12 bases lay in between. In nucleotides, the CDR3 is TGTGCCAGCAGCCGAGATCAAAGAGAGACCCAGTACTTC. Encoded protein: CASSRDQRETQYF.

V is TRBV4-3 and J is TRBJ1-4; maybe TRBD1 (5 bases). CDR1 is LGHNA, CDR2 YSLEER, per germline. The CDR3 is made up of 19 amino acids. The V end lost 0 bases, the J end lost 2 bases, and 19 bases lay between the germline ends. The CDR3, as DNA: TGCGCCAGCAGCCAAGAGATTCGCGCTAGGGGTGGGACTAATGAAAAACTGTTTTTT. It codes for CASSQEIRARGGTNEKLFF.

This chain connects TRBV6-5 to TRBJ1-5; D is ambiguous. Between the trimmed V and J ends, which lost 6 bases and 2 bases, there was a span of 11 bases. There are 14 residues in the CDR3. Germline CDR1 is MNHEY and CDR2 is SVGAGI. CDR3 residues: CASSPILGNQPQHF. The DNA for the CDR3 is TGTGCCAGCAGCCCGATATTAGGCAATCAGCCCCAGCATTTT.

V is TRBV29-1 and J is TRBJ2-3; possibly TRBD1 for D (5 bases). Germline V gene lookup returns CDR1 SQVTM and CDR2 ANQGSEA. This CDR3 spans 14 amino acids. Trimming removed 5 bases at V and 4 bases at J, with 16 bases between. The CDR3 protein is CSVQSAGWADTQYF. CDR3 sequence (DNA): TGCAGCGTTCAATCGGCAGGGTGGGCAGATACGCAGTATTTT.

V is TRBV4-3 and J is TRBJ2-7; 7 positions agree with TRBD2. The CDR3 has 13 residues. V lost 3 bases and J lost 6; bases outside the gene matches: 5. CDR1 is LGHNA, CDR2 YSLEER, per germline. The CDR3 DNA is TGCGCCAGCAGCCACGCCTCGGGGGGCGAGCAGTACTTC. This sequence encodes CASSHASGGEQYF.